This TCR beta chain stems from a study of blood T cell repertoires in COVID-19. Study summary: The origin of the acute and convalescent COVID-19 samples was the United States, Italy and Spain. From T cells, B-cell-depleted T cells, or PBMCs came the material, which was cDNA or gDNA.

The length of the CDR3 is 14 residues. V was shortened by 3 bases and J by 1 base, with 8 bases between the two germline ends. Germline lookup yields CDR1 SGDLS and CDR2 YYNGEE. Sequencing was performed with immunoSEQ multiplex PCR; in TCRdb, only in-frame clones are kept and a portion is missing. The sample has some 200,000 clones, nearly 90% seen once. The TCR was taken from a woman younger than 30 who had recovered from COVID-19. The chain carries TRBV9 and TRBJ1-3; the D is unclear. Sequenced input: peripheral blood. This chain's CDR3 is CASSGGTSGNTIYF. CDR3 DNA: TGTGCCAGCAGCGGAGGAACTTCTGGAAACACCATATATTTT.